This TCR beta chain was captured in a study of OX40 agonist ivuxolimab in advanced cancers. Background on the study: Mean age approximately 66 years, range about 23 to 80; 82.7% male. Points from the study as a whole: The study found that CD8+ T cells averaged more expanded clones than CD4+.

Using immunoSEQ multiplex PCR, the repertoire was profiled, and TCRdb retains in-frame clones only, with some absent. This sample has under 85,000 clones; around 85% occur once, and the top ten carry approximately 0.78%. As regards this clone: Its matching antigen is unknown.

V trimming: 5 bases; J trimming: 4 bases; junction bases outside the gene matches: 7. The CDR3 totals 15 residues. The germline V gene has CDR1 SGHNT and CDR2 YENEEA. The chain has TRBV11-3 and TRBJ2-1; TRBD2 agrees at 8 bases. This clonotype was sampled from an adult with an advanced solid tumor such as melanoma, head and neck, liver or kidney cancer. Specimen: CD4+ or CD8+ T cells sorted from blood, collected in a trial of the OX40 agonist ivuxolimab. DNA of the CDR3: TGTGCCAGCAGCACAGCGGGGGTCCTTTACAATGAGCAGTTCTTC. Its translation is CASSTAGVLYNEQFF.